The next 29 T cell receptor beta chains were all read from a single sample in a study of shared clonotypes between healthy human individuals. Naive-designated CD8 cells lacked CD45RO, were positively enriched for CCR7, and omitted terminally differentiated effector memory CD45RA+ cells. TCRdb keeps only in-frame clones here, not all; method: immunoSEQ multiplex PCR. The sample has roughly 2,000,000 clones, roughly 94% seen once; the top ten hold more than 0.9%. The sequenced sample consisted of naive CD8+ T cells sorted from blood. These TCRs come from a man aged 18 to 30 in good health.

The chain is built from TRBV14 and TRBJ1-2; the D is unclear. The CDR3 consists of 12 residues. Germline lookup yields CDR1 SGHDN and CDR2 FVKESK. The V end was cut by 0 bases, the J end by 4 bases, with 3 bases between. As DNA, the CDR3 is TGTGCCAGCAGCCAAGATACCTATGGCTACACCTTC. This translates into CASSQDTYGYTF. The whole variable domain, filled in from reference TRBV14 and TRBJ1-2, reads EAGVTQFPSHSVIEKGQTVTLRCDPISGHDNLYWYRRVMGKEIKFLLHFVKESKQDESGMPNNRFLAERTGGTYSTLKVQPAELEDSGVYFCASSQDTYGYTFGSGTRLTVV.

This chain links TRBV6-1 with TRBJ1-6; 7 nucleotides match TRBD1. CDR1 and CDR2 (germline): MNHNS, SASEGT. The CDR3 consists of 14 residues. Trimming at V came to 6 bases and at J to 3 bases, leaving 2 bases not matched to a gene. CDR3 coding DNA: TGTGCCAGCAGAGACAGGGACTATAATTCACCCCTCCACTTT. It encodes CASRDRDYNSPLHF.

Points on this clone: The sample holds other DNA sequences that translate to the same CDR3. V is TRBV27 and J is TRBJ2-7; 9 bases fit TRBD1. The CDR3 covers 14 residues. The junction had 3 bases not matched to a gene; V was cut back by 5 bases and J by 1 base. CDR1 and CDR2 from the germline V gene are MNHEY and SMNVEV (reference sequence). CDR3 protein: CASSRDRVSYEQYF. The CDR3 DNA reads TGTGCCAGCAGTCGGGACAGGGTATCCTACGAGCAGTACTTC.

J is TRBJ1-5 and V is TRBV27; D not certain. V lost 0 bases, J lost 4 bases, and 10 bases lay in between. Germline V gene data show CDR1 as MNHEY and CDR2 as SMNVEV (reference sequence). The length of the CDR3 is 15 residues. The CDR3 coding sequence is TGTGCCAGCAGTTTATCAGGGAAGTGGAATCAGCCCCAGCATTTT. This codes for CASSLSGKWNQPQHF.

Regarding this clone: Other nucleotide sequences from this sample produce the same CDR3. V gene TRBV27 combines with J gene TRBJ2-6; possible D gene TRBD2, 5 bases. Trimming left V 2 bases short and J 3 bases short, with 5 bases between. CDR3 length: 14 amino acids. CDR1 and CDR2 (germline): MNHEY, SMNVEV (reference sequence). The CDR3 sequence: CASSLGGGANVLTF. In DNA form, the CDR3 reads TGTGCCAGCAGTTTAGGAGGTGGGGCCAACGTCCTGACTTTC. The full variable domain, rest sourced from reference TRBV27 and TRBJ2-6, is EAQVTQNPRYLITVTGKKLTVTCSQNMNHEYMSWYRQDPGLGLRQIYYSMNVEVTDKGDVPEGYKVSRKEKRNFPLILESPSPNQTSLYFCASSLGGGANVLTFGAGSRLTVL.

This CDR3 reads CASSLGGGGWKTENEQFF. As DNA, the CDR3 is TGCGCCAGCAGCCTCGGAGGGGGCGGTTGGAAAACGGAAAATGAGCAGTTCTTC. The rearrangement uses TRBV4-1 and TRBJ2-1, with TRBD1 as a possible D gene (7 bases). The V gene's germline CDR1 is MGHRA and CDR2 YSYEKL. The ends were cut back, 4 bases at V and 7 bases at J, with 26 bases in the middle. CDR3 length equals 18 residues.

V is TRBV5-5 and J is TRBJ2-3; possible D gene TRBD1, 5 bases. The CDR3 has 15 residues. Between the trimmed V and J ends, which lost 5 bases and 4 bases, there was a span of 17 bases. Germline-derived CDR1 and CDR2 are SGHKS and YYEKEE (reference sequence). In DNA, the CDR3 is TGTGCCAGCAGTTCCCAGGGCAATCAGGCAGATACGCAGTATTTT. Protein product: CASSSQGNQADTQYF.

Remarks on this clone: Additional DNA sequences in this sample encode the identical CDR3. The chain combines TRBV7-9 with TRBJ2-1, with 9 bases identical to TRBD2. V gave up 0 bases and J gave up 6 bases; unmatched junction bases: 3. The CDR3 spans 15 residues. CDR1 is SEHNR, CDR2 FQNEAQ, per germline (reference sequence). The CDR3 nucleotides read TGTGCCAGCAGCTTAGCTAGCGGGAGACTCAATGAGCAGTTCTTC. Its protein product is CASSLASGRLNEQFF.

The chain employs TRBV7-9 and TRBJ2-7, with TRBD2 identical over 10 bases. J was trimmed by 5 bases and V by 3 bases; bases with no gene match: 7. Per the germline V gene, CDR1 is SEHNR and CDR2 is FQNEAQ (reference sequence). The CDR3 runs 15 residues. CDR3 DNA sequence: TGTGCCAGCAGCTTTGTTCTAGCGGGAGTGGACGAGCAGTACTTC. This translates into CASSFVLAGVDEQYF.

The genes are TRBV2 and TRBJ1-1, with D perhaps TRBD1 (6 bases). Germline CDR1 is SNHLY and CDR2 is FYNNEI. The CDR3 consists of 15 residues. The germline V and J ends were trimmed by 8 bases and 0 bases, with 16 bases remaining between them. CDR3 sequence reads: CASGGGEGVNTEAFF. CDR3 DNA sequence: TGTGCCAGCGGAGGGGGAGAGGGGGTGAACACTGAAGCTTTCTTT.

V is TRBV5-1 and J is TRBJ2-7; 7 bases line up with TRBD1. After removal of 1 base from V and 3 bases from J, the junction contained 4 bases not matched to a gene. CDR3 size: 14 residues. CDR1 is SGHRS and CDR2 is YFSETQ in the germline V gene. CDR3 DNA: TGCGCCAGCAGCTTGAGACAGGGTTACTACGAGCAGTACTTC. Protein sequence: CASSLRQGYYEQYF.

The genes are TRBV30 and TRBJ2-1; 12 positions agree with TRBD2. Germline assignment: CDR1 GTSNPN and CDR2 SVGIG (reference sequence). CDR3 length equals 14 residues. The ends lost 7 bases at V and 5 bases at J; junction bases unmatched: 6. The CDR3 DNA reads TGTGCCTCCCGACTAGCGGGAGTAGACAATGAGCAGTTCTTC. It yields the protein CASRLAGVDNEQFF.

The V and J genes are TRBV5-1 and TRBJ1-2; D unresolved. V lost 0 bases and J 2 bases, leaving 5 bases between the germline ends. The CDR3 extends over 13 amino acids. CDR1 is SGHRS, CDR2 YFSETQ, per germline. Here the CDR3 reads CASSLEQNYGYTF. The CDR3 bases are TGCGCCAGCAGCTTGGAACAGAACTATGGCTACACCTTC.

This clone was found once. V is TRBV29-1 and J is TRBJ2-3, with a possible D match to TRBD2 (7 bases). This CDR3 comprises 13 residues. Germline V gives CDR1 SQVTM, CDR2 ANQGSEA. V was shortened by 5 bases and J by 4 bases, with 13 bases between the two germline ends. CDR3 nucleotide sequence: TGCAGCGTTACCCCGGGGGGCCCAGATACGCAGTATTTT. Its translation is CSVTPGGPDTQYF.

This chain joins TRBV6-6 and TRBJ1-6; the D gene is possibly TRBD1 (6 bases). Trimming removed 4 bases at V and 7 bases at J, with 8 bases between. The CDR3 has 13 residues. Looked up from germline, CDR1 is MNHNY and CDR2 is SVGAGI (reference sequence). The CDR3 sequence is CASSFGTNSPLHF. CDR3 in DNA: TGTGCCAGCAGTTTTGGGACAAATTCACCCCTCCACTTT.

On this clone: The sample carries other DNA sequences with the same CDR3. This chain connects TRBV6-5 to TRBJ1-4, with 8 bases matching TRBD1. Germline lookup yields CDR1 MNHEY and CDR2 SVGAGI. The CDR3 is 15 residues long. V shed 0 bases, J shed 8 bases, and the junction held 5 bases outside the gene matches. The DNA of the CDR3 is TGTGCCAGCAGTTACTCAAGGACAGGGAGAGAAAAACTGTTTTTT. Protein: CASSYSRTGREKLFF.

The chain is built from TRBV9 and TRBJ2-1, with D possibly being TRBD2 (5 bases). The V and J ends lost 7 bases and 7 bases respectively, with 15 bases between them. The CDR3 has 13 amino acids. Germline CDR1 and CDR2: SGDLS and YYNGEE. CDR3 protein: CASAQKLGNEQFF. CDR3 sequence (DNA): TGTGCCAGCGCCCAGAAACTAGGGAATGAGCAGTTCTTC. Together with reference TRBV9 and TRBJ2-1, the CDR3 gives the full variable domain: DSGVTQTPKHLITATGQRVTLRCSPRSGDLSVYWYQQSLDQGLQFLIQYYNGEERAKGNILERFSAQQFPDLHSELNLSSLELGDSALYFCASAQKLGNEQFFGPGTRLTVL.

The genes are TRBV6-5 and TRBJ1-2, with D unclear. The CDR3 has 14 amino acids. V lost 5 bases and J lost 8, with 18 bases in between. Germline CDR1 and CDR2: MNHEY and SVGAGI. CDR3 in DNA: TGTGCCAGCAGTGCCCTAGGCAGCGCTATGGGCTACACCTTC. Amino acid sequence: CASSALGSAMGYTF.

The genes are TRBV4-1 and TRBJ2-5, with 12 positions matching TRBD2. V shed 4 bases and J 5 bases; nucleotides not matched to a gene: 5. The germline CDR1 and CDR2 sequences are MGHRA and YSYEKL. This CDR3 spans 15 amino acids. The CDR3 DNA reads as TGCGCCAGCAGCCCCCTAGCGGGAGGGCACGAGACCCAGTACTTC. Protein: CASSPLAGGHETQYF.

This chain uses TRBV7-9 with TRBJ2-3; TRBD1 matches 7 bases. V was pared by 5 bases and J by 1 base, with 9 bases of the junction left unmatched. The CDR3 contains 16 residues. The germline gives CDR1 SEHNR, CDR2 FQNEAQ (reference sequence). CDR3 bases: TGTGCCAGCAGCCTCCCGACAGGGTTGGGCACAGATACGCAGTATTTT. Translating gives CASSLPTGLGTDTQYF.

The chain uses TRBV5-4 and TRBJ2-7; D remains unclear. Trimming shortened V by 2 bases and J by 0 bases, and 9 bases separated the two germline ends. Per germline, CDR1 SGHNT and CDR2 YYREEE (reference sequence). CDR3 length equals 14 residues. CDR3 amino acids: CASSFWSSSYEQYF. CDR3 DNA sequence: TGTGCCAGCAGCTTTTGGAGTTCCTCCTACGAGCAGTACTTC. Variable domain in full (rest from reference TRBV5-4 and TRBJ2-7): ETGVTQSPTHLIKTRGQQVTLRCSSQSGHNTVSWYQQALGQGPQFIFQYYREEENGRGNFPPRFSGLQFPNYSSELNVNALELDDSALYLCASSFWSSSYEQYFGPGTRLTVT.

This rearrangement joins TRBV7-8 to TRBJ2-1; no clear D gene. Germline CDR1 SGHVS, CDR2 FQNEAQ. Trimming left V 5 bases short and J 1 base short, with 15 bases between. This CDR3 region has 16 residues. The CDR3 DNA sequence: TGTGCCAGCAGCCCCCAAGTTAGGGTTTCCTACAATGAGCAGTTCTTC. Translated: CASSPQVRVSYNEQFF.

About this clone itself: Other DNA sequences in this sample translate to the same CDR3. The chain links TRBV5-1 to TRBJ2-3; TRBD2 agrees at 8 bases. Germline V CDR1 and CDR2: SGHRS, YFSETQ. The J segment lost 6 bases and the V segment lost 4 bases, leaving 7 bases of the junction unmatched. CDR3 length: 14 amino acids. The CDR3: CASSPGTGGDTQYF. Here the CDR3 DNA reads TGCGCCAGCAGCCCGGGGACGGGAGGGGATACGCAGTATTTT.

The chain is built from TRBV5-1 and TRBJ2-7; TRBD1 matches at 9 bases. The CDR3 runs 13 residues. Losses at the gene ends were 4 bases for V and 6 bases for J; bases not matched to a gene: 5. Germline V gene sequence: CDR1 SGHRS, CDR2 YFSETQ. The CDR3 loop reads CASSTGQGVEQYF. The DNA of the CDR3 is TGCGCCAGCAGCACGGGACAGGGAGTCGAGCAGTACTTC.

The chain joins TRBV28 to TRBJ2-7; possible D gene TRBD1, 6 bases. The CDR3 contains 15 residues. The germline CDR1 and CDR2 sequences are MDHEN and SYDVKM. The germline V and J ends were trimmed by 4 bases and 0 bases, with 13 bases remaining between them. In DNA, the CDR3 is TGTGCCAGCAGTTCGGGACACTCTGGCTCCTACGAGCAGTACTTC. This codes for CASSSGHSGSYEQYF.

The chain is built from TRBV11-2 and TRBJ2-7; 8 nucleotides agree with TRBD2. V was clipped by 1 base and J by 3 bases; unmatched bases: 5. CDR3 length equals 15 residues. CDR1 is SGHAT, CDR2 FQNNGV, per germline. The CDR3 nucleotides read TGTGCCAGCAGCTTAGCGGGGGGGTTGGGCTACGAGCAGTACTTC. Its translation is CASSLAGGLGYEQYF.

The chain has TRBV6-6 and TRBJ2-1; 7 nucleotides match TRBD2. This CDR3 is 12 amino acids long. In germline, CDR1 is MNHNY, CDR2 SVGAGI (reference sequence). With V trimmed by 11 bases and J by 10 bases, 11 bases remained unmatched. The CDR3 is CAGRTSLGEQFF. CDR3 DNA: TGTGCCGGCCGGACTAGTCTGGGGGAGCAGTTCTTC.

V usage is TRBV4-1 and J usage is TRBJ2-5; 8 bases align to TRBD1. From germline, CDR1 is MGHRA and CDR2 YSYEKL. V shed 4 bases, J shed 4 bases, and the junction held 5 bases outside the gene matches. This CDR3 is built from 14 residues. The CDR3 region is CASSLRTGLETQYF. CDR3 DNA sequence: TGCGCCAGCAGCCTTCGGACAGGGCTAGAGACCCAGTACTTC.

The rearrangement joins TRBV30 to TRBJ2-5; possibly TRBD2 for D (5 bases). The germline V gene encodes CDR1 GTSNPN and CDR2 SVGIG (reference sequence). This CDR3 contains 13 residues. Between the trimmed V and J ends, which lost 6 bases and 3 bases, there was a span of 14 bases. DNA for the CDR3: TGTGCCTGTTCCCCGGGGAGAGAAGAGACCCAGTACTTC. Translating it yields CACSPGREETQYF.